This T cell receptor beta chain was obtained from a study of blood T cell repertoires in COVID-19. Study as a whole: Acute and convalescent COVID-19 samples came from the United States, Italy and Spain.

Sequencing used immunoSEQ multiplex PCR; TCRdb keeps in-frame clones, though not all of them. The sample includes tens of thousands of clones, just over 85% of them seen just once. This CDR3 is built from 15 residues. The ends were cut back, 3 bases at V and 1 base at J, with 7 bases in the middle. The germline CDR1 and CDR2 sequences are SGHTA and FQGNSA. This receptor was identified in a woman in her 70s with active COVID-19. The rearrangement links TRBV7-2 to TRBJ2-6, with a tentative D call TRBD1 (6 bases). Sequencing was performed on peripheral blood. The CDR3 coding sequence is TGTGCCAGCAGCTTGACAGGTTCTGGGGCCAACGTCCTGACTTTC. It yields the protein CASSLTGSGANVLTF.